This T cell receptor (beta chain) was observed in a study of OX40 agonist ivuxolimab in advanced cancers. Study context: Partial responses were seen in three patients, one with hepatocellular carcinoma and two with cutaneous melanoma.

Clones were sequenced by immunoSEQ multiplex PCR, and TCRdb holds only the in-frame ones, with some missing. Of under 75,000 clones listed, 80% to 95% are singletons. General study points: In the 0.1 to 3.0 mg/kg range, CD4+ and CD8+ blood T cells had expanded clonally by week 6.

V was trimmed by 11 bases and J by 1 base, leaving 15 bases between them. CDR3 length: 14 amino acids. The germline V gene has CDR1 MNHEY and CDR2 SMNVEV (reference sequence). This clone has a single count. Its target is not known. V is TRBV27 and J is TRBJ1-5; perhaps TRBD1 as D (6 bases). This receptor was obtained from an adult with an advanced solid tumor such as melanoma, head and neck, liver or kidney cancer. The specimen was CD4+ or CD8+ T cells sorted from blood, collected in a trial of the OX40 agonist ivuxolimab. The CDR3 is CAAGKQGSNQPQHF. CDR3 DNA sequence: TGTGCCGCGGGAAAACAGGGAAGCAATCAGCCCCAGCATTTT.